This TCR beta chain was found in a study of T cells expressing NK-cell markers. Study summary: One of the eight sequenced donors was seronegative, whereas the other seven were HCMV-seropositive.

The CDR3 extends over 17 amino acids. Germline lookup yields CDR1 MNHNS and CDR2 SASEGT. About this clonotype: No antigen is known for it.

Study results and caveats: For over five donors, the dominant NKG2C+ clonotypes made up roughly 1.0-7.5% of their CD8+ T cells. Whether expanded NKG2C+ T cell clones were HCMV-specific remained unclear.

TCRdb reprocessed the 5' RACE reads and stores each CDR3 protein as one record, lacking DNA. The sample totals 140,000 to 150,000 distinct CDR3 sequences; its top ten clones hold roughly 12%. Input material: blood T cells: a sorted CD56 or NKG2C T cell subset, CD4+ or CD8+ T cells, or bulk PBMC T cells (not recorded which). The V gene is TRBV6-1, the J gene TRBJ2-1; TCRdb indicates TRBD2, and absent DNA this call remains unverified. The sequence was collected from a man between 18 and 29 years old in good health. The CDR3 loop is CASSAPGASGSYNEQFF.